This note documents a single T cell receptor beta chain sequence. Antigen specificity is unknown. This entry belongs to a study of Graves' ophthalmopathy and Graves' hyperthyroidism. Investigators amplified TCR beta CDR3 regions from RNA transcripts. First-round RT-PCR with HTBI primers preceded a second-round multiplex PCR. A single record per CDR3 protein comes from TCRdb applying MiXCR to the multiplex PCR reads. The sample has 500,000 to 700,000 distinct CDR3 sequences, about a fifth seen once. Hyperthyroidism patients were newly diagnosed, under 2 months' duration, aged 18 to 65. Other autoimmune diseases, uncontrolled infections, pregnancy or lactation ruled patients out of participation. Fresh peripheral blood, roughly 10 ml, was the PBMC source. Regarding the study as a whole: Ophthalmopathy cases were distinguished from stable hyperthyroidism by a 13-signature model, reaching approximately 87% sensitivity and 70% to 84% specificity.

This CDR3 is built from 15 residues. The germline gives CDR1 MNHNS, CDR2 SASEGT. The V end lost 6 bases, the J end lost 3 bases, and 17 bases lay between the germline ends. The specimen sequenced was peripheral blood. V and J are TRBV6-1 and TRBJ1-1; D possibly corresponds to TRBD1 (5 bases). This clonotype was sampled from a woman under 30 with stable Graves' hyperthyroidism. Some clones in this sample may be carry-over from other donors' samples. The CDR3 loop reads CASRDPGRGYTEAFF. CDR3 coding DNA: TGTGCCAGCAGAGACCCGGGACGGGGGTACACTGAAGCTTTCTTT.